Presented here are 26 T cell receptor beta chains from one specimen sequenced in a study of blood T cell repertoires in COVID-19. This table comes from immunoSEQ multiplex PCR, and its TCRdb copy is limited to in-frame clones, with some not included. The sample contains about 250,000 clones, roughly 82% of which appear only once. Material for sequencing was peripheral blood. The receptors derive from a woman in her seventies with acute or convalescent COVID-19.

V is TRBV30 and J is TRBJ1-2; 8 nucleotides agree with TRBD1. The CDR3 spans 12 residues. Germline CDR1 is GTSNPN and CDR2 is SVGIG (reference sequence). V was pared by 2 bases and J by 8 bases, with 4 bases of the junction left unmatched. CDR3 protein: CAWSMTGVGYTF. The CDR3 DNA is TGTGCCTGGAGTATGACAGGGGTCGGCTACACCTTC.

The J gene is TRBJ2-3, the V gene TRBV4-1; tentatively, D is TRBD2 (6 bases). Deletions cut 1 base from V and 4 bases from J, with 21 bases between. Per germline, CDR1 MGHRA and CDR2 YSYEKL. The CDR3 covers 18 residues. In nucleotides, the CDR3 is TGCGCCAGCAGCCAAGTTCGTCGTAGGGGAGGCCTAGCAGATACGCAGTATTTT. It yields the protein CASSQVRRRGGLADTQYF.

This chain joins TRBV6-5 and TRBJ1-5; no firm D call. The germline V and J ends were trimmed by 2 bases and 6 bases, with 8 bases remaining between them. CDR1 and CDR2 from the germline V gene are MNHEY and SVGAGI. This CDR3 is 13 amino acids long. CDR3 in DNA: TGTGCCAGCAGTTACGGGGAGCTTCAGCCCCAGCATTTT. This sequence encodes CASSYGELQPQHF.

This clone was picked up many times. J is TRBJ2-7 and V is TRBV5-6; D gene unclear. V was trimmed by 0 bases and J by 6 bases, leaving 7 bases between them. The CDR3 spans 12 residues. The germline V gene has CDR1 SGHDT and CDR2 YYEEEE. Here the CDR3 DNA reads TGTGCCAGCAGCTTGGCCGCAGGCGAGCAGTACTTC. Its translation: CASSLAAGEQYF.

The rearrangement links TRBV9 to TRBJ1-4; perhaps TRBD1 as D (6 bases). V gave up 1 base and J gave up 3 bases, with 13 bases separating them. Germline V gives CDR1 SGDLS, CDR2 YYNGEE. There are 16 residues in the CDR3. CDR3 sequence reads: CASSVWNGGSNEKLFF. CDR3 nucleotide sequence: TGTGCCAGCAGCGTATGGAATGGGGGCTCTAATGAAAAACTGTTTTTT.

The chain employs TRBV24-1 and TRBJ2-2; 9 bases agree with TRBD1. The CDR3 runs 15 residues. Germline CDR1 is KGHDR and CDR2 is SFDVKD. V lost 6 bases, J lost 3 bases, and 4 bases stayed unmatched. The CDR3 reads CATSSNRGHTGELFF. The CDR3 nucleotides are TGTGCCACCAGTAGTAACAGGGGGCACACCGGGGAGCTGTTTTTT.

This chain joins TRBV28 and TRBJ1-1, with D possibly being TRBD1 (5 bases). The CDR3 is made up of 15 amino acids. The germline V gene has CDR1 MDHEN and CDR2 SYDVKM. The V and J ends lost 2 bases and 5 bases respectively, with 15 bases between them. This chain's CDR3 is CASSLGAARWTEAFF. As DNA, the CDR3 is TGTGCCAGCAGTTTAGGGGCGGCCCGATGGACTGAAGCTTTCTTT.

The chain carries TRBV5-1 and TRBJ2-5; 14 positions agree with TRBD2. Germline V lookup: CDR1 SGHRS, CDR2 YFSETQ. The trim removed 4 bases at V and 5 bases at J, leaving 10 bases unmatched. CDR3 size: 17 residues. The CDR3 DNA sequence: TGCGCCAGCAGCCCTCTGACTAGCGGGGGGGCCGGTGAGACCCAGTACTTC. Protein sequence: CASSPLTSGGAGETQYF.

The chain employs TRBV7-2 and TRBJ2-7; D ambiguous. V lost 5 bases, J lost 0 bases, and 5 bases lay in between. CDR3 length: 12 residues. Germline CDR1 is SGHTA and CDR2 is FQGNSA. The CDR3 DNA reads TGTGCCAGCAGCCTCTTCTCCTACGAGCAGTACTTC. Amino acids: CASSLFSYEQYF.

This chain joins TRBV28 and TRBJ2-1; TRBD2 matches 13 bases. The V and J ends lost 5 bases and 8 bases, in that order; junction bases with no gene match: 9. From germline, CDR1 is MDHEN and CDR2 SYDVKM. This CDR3 contains 16 residues. This CDR3 reads CASSGIGTSGVYEQFF. The CDR3 DNA reads TGTGCCAGCAGTGGGATAGGGACTAGCGGGGTCTATGAGCAGTTCTTC.

The chain carries TRBV4-2 and TRBJ1-1; D unclear. V was trimmed by 0 bases and J by 1 base, leaving 15 bases between them. In germline, CDR1 is LGHNA, CDR2 YNFKEQ. This CDR3 comprises 17 residues. CDR3 sequence (DNA): TGTGCCAGCAGCCAAGAAGGCCCGACCGGAGAGAACACTGAAGCTTTCTTT. Translation: CASSQEGPTGENTEAFF.

The rearrangement links TRBV15 to TRBJ1-5, with TRBD1 matching 8 bases. This CDR3 region has 16 residues. Trimming at V came to 1 base and at J to 8 bases, leaving 10 bases not matched to a gene. Germline V gene lookup returns CDR1 LNHNV and CDR2 YYDKDF (reference sequence). The CDR3 reads CATSRGGTGRQEPQHF. For the CDR3, the DNA is TGTGCCACCAGCAGAGGAGGGACAGGACGCCAGGAGCCCCAGCATTTT.

The chain has TRBV6-5 and TRBJ1-2; TRBD1 matches at 11 bases. Germline assignment: CDR1 MNHEY and CDR2 SVGAGI. Germline trimming cut 4 bases from V and 7 bases from J; bases unmatched to any gene: 11. CDR3 size: 16 residues. The CDR3 is CASSSPLGQGVGGYTF. CDR3 sequence (DNA): TGTGCCAGCAGTTCTCCGCTGGGACAGGGGGTTGGTGGCTACACCTTC.

CDR3: CASSADLYEQYF. The CDR3 coding sequence is TGTGCCAGCAGCGCGGATCTCTACGAGCAGTACTTC. The chain couples TRBV7-9 to TRBJ2-7; D gene unclear. From germline, CDR1 is SEHNR and CDR2 FQNEAQ (reference sequence). This CDR3 has 12 residues. Trimming cost V 5 bases and J 3 bases, with 8 bases left between them.

The J gene is TRBJ1-5, the V gene TRBV19, with TRBD1 matching over 10 bases. Germline values: CDR1 LNHDA, CDR2 SQIVND (reference sequence). CDR3 length equals 16 residues. Trimming cost V 5 bases and J 7 bases; bases outside gene matches: 11. CDR3 DNA sequence: TGTGCCAGTAGTTCCCGGACAGGGGGTAGGGGCCAGCCCCAGCATTTT. It encodes CASSSRTGGRGQPQHF.

This chain links TRBV5-1 with TRBJ1-3; D remains ambiguous. V was shortened by 0 bases and J by 0 bases, with 7 bases between the two germline ends. The germline V gene encodes CDR1 SGHRS and CDR2 YFSETQ. CDR3 length: 15 residues. The CDR3: CASSLDGVSGNTIYF. CDR3 DNA: TGCGCCAGCAGCTTGGACGGAGTCTCTGGAAACACCATATATTTT. Using reference TRBV5-1 and TRBJ1-3 for the parts outside the CDR3, the full variable domain is KAGVTQTPRYLIKTRGQQVTLSCSPISGHRSVSWYQQTPGQGLQFLFEYFSETQRNKGNFPGRFSGRQFSNSRSEMNVSTLELGDSALYLCASSLDGVSGNTIYFGEGSWLTVV.

The chain links TRBV3-1 (or the pseudogene TRBV3-2) to TRBJ2-7; TRBD1 agrees at 9 bases. V gave up 0 bases and J gave up 2 bases; unmatched junction bases: 5. The germline gives CDR1 LGHDT, CDR2 YNNKEL (reference sequence). The CDR3 extends over 16 amino acids. In nucleotides, the CDR3 is TGTGCCAGCAGCCAAGAACCTGGGACAGGGACCTACGAGCAGTACTTC. Encoded protein: CASSQEPGTGTYEQYF.

This chain connects TRBV24-1 to TRBJ2-1; TRBD1 agrees at 8 bases. V trimming: 2 bases; J trimming: 7 bases; junction bases outside the gene matches: 9. The CDR3 spans 16 residues. Germline CDR1 KGHDR, CDR2 SFDVKD. The CDR3 DNA reads TGTGCCACCAGTGATTCCCTCCACAGGGGGAGTAATGAGCAGTTCTTC. Translated, it gives CATSDSLHRGSNEQFF.

In nucleotides, the CDR3 is TGTGCCTCTCGGGGGGGCAGTGGCTACACCTTC. Translated: CASRGGSGYTF. The V and J genes are TRBV10-3 and TRBJ1-2; maybe TRBD1 (6 bases). This CDR3 comprises 11 residues. Germline assignment: CDR1 ENHRY and CDR2 SYGVKD. V shed 11 bases and J shed 7 bases, with 14 bases lying between them.

This clone came up a few times. The gene calls are TRBV4-2 and TRBJ2-5; D might be TRBD2 (6 bases). CDR3 length equals 18 residues. Germline CDR1 LGHNA, CDR2 YNFKEQ. V was clipped by 0 bases and J by 0 bases, with 17 bases between them. CDR3 sequence (DNA): TGTGCCAGCAGCCAAGATCTAGCCGGGGGACCGGACCAAGAGACCCAGTACTTC. Its translation is CASSQDLAGGPDQETQYF.

This clone was detected only once. This chain uses TRBV6-6 with TRBJ1-6; 7 nucleotides agree with TRBD1. This CDR3 region has 16 residues. Germline V gene sequence: CDR1 MNHNY, CDR2 SVGAGI (reference sequence). The ends lost 4 bases at V and 6 bases at J; junction bases unmatched: 9. The CDR3 loop reads CASSSPRQGPNSPLHF. In DNA, the CDR3 is TGTGCCAGCAGTTCACCCCGACAGGGCCCTAATTCACCCCTCCACTTT.

The chain joins TRBV11-2 to TRBJ1-2, with a possible D match to TRBD1 (6 bases). V was pared by 4 bases and J by 3 bases, with 12 bases between. This CDR3 spans 14 amino acids. Germline assignment: CDR1 SGHAT and CDR2 FQNNGV. CDR3 coding DNA: TGTGCCAGCAGCTCCAACAGGGCAGACTATGGCTACACCTTC. It encodes CASSSNRADYGYTF.

V usage is TRBV4-2 and J usage is TRBJ1-4; D is possibly TRBD1 (5 bases). The CDR3 runs to 16 residues. Germline CDR1 is LGHNA and CDR2 is YNFKEQ. V was shortened by 3 bases and J by 4 bases, with 15 bases between the two germline ends. The CDR3 bases are TGTGCCAGCAGCCAGCGGATGGGGGGTGTTAATGAAAAACTGTTTTTT. This encodes CASSQRMGGVNEKLFF.

The CDR3 DNA sequence: TGTGCCAGCAGTTCGGGACTAGCGGGCGAGACCCAGTACTTC. Encoded protein: CASSSGLAGETQYF. J is TRBJ2-5 and V is TRBV5-4; 12 positions agree with TRBD2. The CDR3 spans 14 residues. V shed 5 bases and J 5 bases; nucleotides not matched to a gene: 4. Germline V lookup: CDR1 SGHNT, CDR2 YYREEE (reference sequence). Based on the CDR3 plus reference TRBV5-4 and TRBJ2-5, the full variable domain is ETGVTQSPTHLIKTRGQQVTLRCSSQSGHNTVSWYQQALGQGPQFIFQYYREEENGRGNFPPRFSGLQFPNYSSELNVNALELDDSALYLCASSSGLAGETQYFGPGTRLLVL.

The rearrangement uses TRBV12-3 or TRBV12-4 and TRBJ1-1; D is unresolved. The CDR3 consists of 13 residues. Trimming pared 5 bases from V and 0 bases from J, leaving 7 bases between. The CDR3 protein is CASSRRMNTEAFF. CDR3 sequence (DNA): TGTGCCAGCAGTCGCAGGATGAACACTGAAGCTTTCTTT.

The rearrangement uses TRBV11-1 and TRBJ1-4; D is unresolved. With 1 base removed from V and 0 bases from J, the gap between germline ends came to 6 bases. The CDR3 has 15 amino acids. The germline CDR1 and CDR2 sequences are SGHAT and FQDESV (reference sequence). The CDR3 sequence: CASSLEPATNEKLFF. The CDR3 DNA sequence: TGTGCCAGCAGCTTAGAGCCGGCAACTAATGAAAAACTGTTTTTT.